This T cell receptor beta chain was profiled in a study of blood T cells in healthy people across ages (dated by TCRdb to between 2015 and 2017). Study-level background: In model experiments, template switching captured about one uniquely barcoded TCR beta cDNA molecule for every two T cells. Using deep sequencing normalized with unique cDNA molecular identifiers, the study measured how TCR beta repertoire diversity changes with age. Donors were grouped into four age groups: young (average approximately 15 years), middle-aged (around 39), aged (about 59) and long-lived (over 80). To avoid experimental bias, donors of different ages were spread randomly across the sequencing lanes. Using the same blood draw, the study looked at two additional independent replicas of 1 million unique cDNA reads for two donors, one aged 18 to 29 and the other aged 80 or older. The research as a whole found: Because the CMV infection status of the donors was unknown, age-related changes in expanded clonotypes may potentially have been confounded. The percentage of naive T cells measured by flow cytometry correlated strongly with observed TCR beta diversity. Compared with the aged group, the long-lived group had more naive CD4+ T cells, fewer expanded clones and increased TCR diversity, suggesting age selection. Because profiling used bulk unsorted PBMCs, naive and antigen-experienced compartments could not be compared conclusively. As age increased, observed TCR beta diversity per million T cells dropped in a roughly linear way, and a significant reduction was already evident by age about 40. Estimates of total diversity based on one million sequenced T cells were regarded as lower bounds and as underestimates.

Spanning cysteine to phenylalanine, the CDR3 consists of 17 amino acids. The CDR3 DNA has 51 bases and is translated from base 1. Via the germline V gene, CDR1 is SGHRS and CDR2 YFSETQ. Deletion took 0 bases off V and 11 bases off J, with a span of 26 bases between the germline ends. The donors were roughly 39 Caucasian individuals from Russia, aged 6 to 90 years, who were systemically healthy. Each donor gave roughly 11 milliliters of peripheral blood, drawn into EDTA-treated Vacutainer tubes. Ficoll-Paque density-gradient centrifugation was used to isolate PBMCs, with at least 6 million obtained per sample. Total RNA, at least 6 micrograms per sample, was extracted from PBMCs with Trizol reagent. For every donor, flow cytometry on a PBMC aliquot measured the percentage of naive CD45RAhigh/CD27high T cells. On this clonotype itself: It lacks a known antigen. Within one base of it there is no much larger clone, and no base qualities were kept.

The method behind the library was 5' RACE. The reads were generated on an Illumina HiSeq 2500. A second PCR of roughly 7 to 11 cycles was performed with a sample-barcoded 5' primer and a J-beta primer mix. A unique molecular identifier was introduced onto each TCR beta cDNA molecule by a template-switch 5' adaptor carrying 12 random nucleotides. Each sample yielded at least 2.5 million CDR3-containing paired-end reads. First-strand cDNA synthesis was performed from all RNA using the Mint cDNA synthesis kit, with priming by a TRBC-specific oligonucleotide. Following uracil-DNA glycosylase treatment, a first 18-cycle PCR with universal primers M1SS and BC2_uni_R was performed on all cDNA. The study's own analysis went as follows. Each sample was normalized by randomly selecting 1 million high-quality reads, each carrying a distinct molecular identifier. Reads with shared molecular identifiers were discarded instead of being binned into consensus sequences. CDR3 identification, clonotype clustering and error correction used MiTCR with a Q25 quality threshold and the strictest error-elimination algorithm. Lower-bound total TCR beta diversity was estimated with a nonparametric unseen species model using Euler transformation. TCRdb ran its own pipeline on the public reads, namely fastp trimming at Q25 and MiXCR clone calling, and kept in-frame beta chains. Entries are consolidated by CDR3 protein sequence, retaining the most common genes and DNA. The V and J calls, along with clone size, are taken from TCRdb and not from the paper's own processing. A total of 730,000 or so distinct CDR3 sequences appear in this sample, approximately 43% of them only once. The ten largest clones capture 20% to 25% of the sample.

The chain joins TRBV5-1 to TRBJ2-5, with a weak D call of TRBD2 (6 bases match). This clonotype was obtained from a woman in her sixties or seventies in good health. Source material: blood. Read as DNA, the sequence is TGCGCCAGCAGCTTGGAGGGTAGCGGACCCCCCTACAATGAGCAGTACTTC. Translated, it gives CASSLEGSGPPYNEQYF.